This TCR beta chain was identified during a study of blood T cell repertoires in COVID-19. Overall study: The origin of the acute and convalescent COVID-19 samples was the United States, Italy and Spain. PBMCs, B-cell-depleted T cells, or T cells were the source of the cDNA or gDNA that made up the material.

Per the authors' pipeline: Amplification of reference gene primers was used by the study to estimate nucleated cell counts. Data came from immunoSEQ multiplex PCR; TCRdb stores just in-frame clones and leaves some out. V and J calls and clone size are as listed in that table; D and trimming were resolved from the DNA. Among fewer than 300,000 clones listed, approximately 91% were seen once. This clone was detected only a few times. Sequences were obtained from peripheral blood. The clonotype comes from a woman aged 25 to 39 with acute or convalescent COVID-19.

The CDR3: CASSTSGRSYEQYF. CDR3 nucleotide sequence: TGTGCCAGTAGTACATCGGGGAGATCCTACGAGCAGTACTTC. V usage is TRBV19 and J usage is TRBJ2-7, with D perhaps TRBD2 (5 bases). The V and J ends lost 4 bases and 1 base respectively, with 11 bases between them. The germline gives CDR1 LNHDA, CDR2 SQIVND (reference sequence). The CDR3 runs to 14 residues.